These T cell receptor beta chains were read from a single sample in a study of post-analysis software for immune sequencing data. Via MiXCR, TCRdb re-called the PCR reads, giving one row per CDR3 protein. The table includes roughly 800,000 distinct CDR3 sequences, roughly 30% detected once. The sample consisted of blood. The receptors were gathered from a girl aged 10-17 years with multiple sclerosis. CDR3s include the opening cysteine and the closing phenylalanine or tryptophan. D genes are given only for firm matches. Clone size is shown for a subset of rows, as once, few, many or a class of expanded clone.

NA	TRBV11-2	NA	TRBJ2-5	CAIGGSGARESQYF	TGTGCGATCGGGGGATCGGGAGCGAGGGAGTCCCAGTACTTC
NA	TRBV20-1	NA	TRBJ2-7	CSALATGYNEQYF	TGCAGTGCCCTAGCGACAGGATACAATGAGCAGTACTTC
NA	TRBV7-2	once	TRBJ1-1	CASSWGRGMNTEAFF	TGTGCCAGCAGCTGGGGACGGGGGATGAACACTGAAGCTTTCTTT
TRBD1	TRBV6-5	NA	TRBJ2-2	CASSYGQGPGELFF	TGTGCCAGCAGTTACGGACAGGGACCCGGGGAGCTGTTTTTT
TRBD1	TRBV25-1	NA	TRBJ1-2	CASSESGQSRYGYTF	TGTGCCAGCAGTGAATCGGGACAGTCTAGATATGGCTACACCTTC
NA	TRBV4-3	once	TRBJ1-2	CASSPVGGVGYGYTF	TGCGCCAGCAGCCCAGTCGGGGGGGTCGGATATGGCTACACCTTC
TRBD2	TRBV20-1	many	TRBJ2-7	CSARDSGTLSYEQYF	TGCAGTGCTAGAGACAGCGGGACTTTATCGTACGAGCAGTACTTC
TRBD2	TRBV7-2	few	TRBJ2-2	CASSIVGGGDTGELFF	TGTGCCAGCAGCATCGTCGGGGGGGGGGACACCGGGGAGCTGTTTTTT
NA	TRBV7-9	NA	TRBJ2-3	CASSQGANTDTQYF	TGTGCCAGCAGCCAAGGGGCGAACACAGATACGCAGTATTTT
TRBD2	TRBV14	NA	TRBJ2-1	CASSQLVIAGGKNEQFF	TGTGCCAGCAGCCAATTGGTGATAGCGGGAGGGAAGAATGAGCAGTTCTTC
TRBD2	TRBV28	once	TRBJ2-7	CASRQSGRAYEQYF	TGTGCCAGCAGACAAAGCGGGAGGGCCTACGAGCAGTACTTC
TRBD2	TRBV9	NA	TRBJ2-3	CASSTASGSTDTQYF	TGTGCCAGCAGCACGGCTAGCGGGAGCACAGATACGCAGTATTTT
TRBD1	TRBV5-1	few	TRBJ1-1	CASSLGGGARGITEAFF	TGCGCCAGCAGCTTGGGAGGGGGTGCCAGGGGGATCACTGAAGCTTTCTTT
NA	TRBV6-5	few	TRBJ1-1	CASSYGPPMNTEAFF	TGTGCCAGCAGTTACGGACCGCCCATGAACACTGAAGCTTTCTTT
NA	TRBV6-1	few	TRBJ2-1	CASSPPRTFMDEQFF	TGTGCCAGCAGTCCCCCTCGGACTTTCATGGATGAGCAGTTCTTC
NA	TRBV3-1	NA	TRBJ1-2	CASSQDIGGYGYTF	TGTGCCAGCAGCCAAGATATTGGGGGGTATGGCTACACCTTC
NA	TRBV4-3	few	TRBJ2-3	CAGSQEASVLGTDTQYF	TGCGCCGGCAGCCAAGAGGCTAGCGTTTTGGGCACAGATACGCAGTATTTT
TRBD1	TRBV28	NA	TRBJ1-6	CASSPDRSGSPLHF	TGTGCCAGCAGTCCGGACAGGTCGGGGTCACCCCTCCACTTT
NA	TRBV6-2/TRBV6-3	few	TRBJ2-3	CASSYQPSTDTQYF	TGTGCCAGCAGTTACCAGCCTAGCACAGATACGCAGTATTTT
NA	TRBV3-1	NA	TRBJ2-3	CASSQDCTGYTDTQYF	TGTGCCAGCAGCCAAGATTGTACGGGCTACACAGATACGCAGTATTTT